These 13 T cell receptor beta chains originate from one sample sequenced in a study of T cell repertoires in cytomegalovirus infection. These receptors have no known antigen. Using its own MiXCR run on the reads, TCRdb lists one record per CDR3 protein. The sample yields around 100,000 distinct CDR3 sequences, roughly 39% seen once. This specimen was CD8+ T cells from cultured PBMCs, taken from culture after CMV antigen stimulation. All receptors come from a human donor in good health (CMV status not recorded). Some clones in this sample may be carry-over from other donors' samples.

The chain employs TRBV20-1 and TRBJ2-7, with a possible D match to TRBD2 (6 bases). The germline gives CDR1 DFQATT, CDR2 SNEGSKA (reference sequence). V lost 3 bases and J lost 3, with 21 bases in between. The CDR3 spans 16 residues. The CDR3 nucleotides are TGCAGTGCTAGGTCCCCGGGACTTCCCTCTTACTACGAGCAGTACTTC. Translated, it gives CSARSPGLPSYYEQYF.

The chain joins TRBV7-9 to TRBJ2-5, with 11 nucleotides matching TRBD1. The CDR3 has 14 amino acids. V lost 5 bases, J lost 4 bases, and 3 bases stayed unmatched. The V gene's germline CDR1 is SEHNR and CDR2 FQNEAQ (reference sequence). This CDR3 is CASSEDRGRETQYF. CDR3 DNA sequence: TGTGCCAGCAGCGAGGACAGGGGGCGAGAGACCCAGTACTTC.

This clonotype was seen once. A read error may be the cause here, since a much bigger clone is one base away. This chain joins TRBV12-3 or TRBV12-4 and TRBJ2-1; tentatively, D is TRBD1 (5 bases). This CDR3 region has 15 residues. V lost 3 bases to trimming and J lost 2 bases, with 11 bases between them. The CDR3 protein is CASSFLRGTYNEQFF. CDR3 DNA sequence: TGTGCCAGCAGTTTTCTTAGGGGTACCTACAATGAGCAGTTCTTC.

In its sample, this clonotype was seen many times. Because the CDR3's place on the DNA is in doubt, the DNA is left out and the CDR3 is given as listed by TCRdb. The V call is TRBV19, the J call TRBJ2-5; the table assigns TRBD1, which was not confirmed against the DNA. 15 amino acids form the CDR3, both terminal residues included. Germline CDR1 reads LNHDA; CDR2 reads SQIVND (reference sequence). The CDR3 sequence is CASSMIGLSWETQYF.

The gene calls are TRBV20-1 and TRBJ2-1, with D unclear. The CDR3 covers 12 residues. Deletions cut 5 bases from V and 8 bases from J, with 13 bases between. The germline V gene has CDR1 DFQATT and CDR2 SNEGSKA (reference sequence). As DNA, the CDR3 is TGCAGTGCTTCTTTCTCCTTGGATGAGCAGTTCTTC. Translating it yields CSASFSLDEQFF.

V usage is TRBV19 and J usage is TRBJ1-1, with D hard to call. CDR1 is LNHDA and CDR2 is SQIVND in the germline V gene (reference sequence). The CDR3 sequence is 13 residues long. The germline V and J ends were trimmed by 3 bases and 8 bases, with 13 bases remaining between them. CDR3 DNA: TGTGCCAGTAGTATCCGCGCCGGCGTGGAAGCTTTCTTT. This translates into CASSIRAGVEAFF.

This chain uses TRBV6-1 with TRBJ1-5, with a possible D match to TRBD1 (5 bases). The V gene lost 1 base and the J gene lost 5 bases, with 9 bases spanning the gap. The germline V gene encodes CDR1 MNHNS and CDR2 SASEGT. CDR3 length: 14 residues. In nucleotides, the CDR3 is TGTGCCAGCAGTGAAGAGGGGTACCATCAGCCCCAGCATTTT. This encodes CASSEEGYHQPQHF.

The V gene is TRBV20-1, the J gene TRBJ2-7, with D unresolved. The CDR3 loop spans 15 amino acids. The ends were cut back, 4 bases at V and 2 bases at J, with 18 bases in the middle. CDR1 is DFQATT and CDR2 is SNEGSKA in the germline V gene (reference sequence). CDR3: CSAIPVMVTAYEQYF. The DNA for the CDR3 is TGCAGTGCTATTCCGGTCATGGTAACGGCCTACGAGCAGTACTTC.

Many counts were recorded for this clonotype. The chain combines TRBV4-2 with TRBJ1-1; D unresolved. Germline V gene lookup returns CDR1 LGHNA and CDR2 YNFKEQ. Trimming pared 0 bases from V and 1 base from J, leaving 9 bases between. The CDR3 spans 15 residues. The CDR3 is CASSQELRENTEAFF. In DNA, the CDR3 is TGTGCCAGCAGCCAAGAACTGCGCGAGAACACTGAAGCTTTCTTT.

As DNA, the CDR3 is TGTGCCAGCGTAATTCCGGAGCTCTACGAGCAGTACTTC. It yields the protein CASVIPELYEQYF. The J gene is TRBJ2-7, the V gene TRBV2; unclear D gene. This CDR3 has 13 residues. V lost 8 bases, J lost 3 bases, and 14 bases lay in between. Germline V gene sequence: CDR1 SNHLY, CDR2 FYNNEI.

This clonotype was counted a few times. The chain has TRBV28 and TRBJ1-5, with 9 bases identical to TRBD1. The V segment lost 3 bases and the J segment 7 bases; nucleotides outside the gene matches: 4. Germline lookup yields CDR1 MDHEN and CDR2 SYDVKM. CDR3 length: 14 residues. CDR3 in amino acids: CASSFSTGGQPQHF. The DNA for the CDR3 is TGTGCCAGCAGTTTCTCGACAGGGGGACAGCCCCAGCATTTT.

The rearrangement uses TRBV4-1 and TRBJ2-3; D unresolved. The V gene's germline CDR1 is MGHRA and CDR2 YSYEKL. This CDR3 contains 14 residues. The V end was cut by 7 bases, the J end by 1 base, with 12 bases between. CDR3 sequence: CASTLGTGTDTQYF. The CDR3 nucleotides read TGCGCCAGCACCTTGGGTACGGGCACAGATACGCAGTATTTT.

The rearrangement uses TRBV7-4 and TRBJ1-5; 8 nucleotides agree with TRBD1. The V gene's germline CDR1 is SGHVT and CDR2 SQSDAQ. The CDR3 covers 17 residues. The junction had 11 bases not matched to a gene; V was cut back by 6 bases and J by 1 base. The CDR3 DNA reads as TGTGCCAGCAGTCACAGCCCAGGACAGGGAAGCAATCAGCCCCAGCATTTT. This encodes CASSHSPGQGSNQPQHF. The variable domain in full, with the rest retrieved from reference TRBV7-4 and TRBJ1-5, is GAGVSQSPRYKVAKRGRDVALRCDSISGHVTLYWYRQTLGQGSEVLTYSQSDAQRDKSGRPSGRFSAERPERSVSTLKIQRTEQGDSAVYLCASSHSPGQGSNQPQHFGDGTRLSIL.